The TCR beta chain described here comes from a study of glioma-infiltrating T cells. The iRepertoire nested amplicon-rescue multiplex PCR amplified TCR alpha and beta CDR3s from RNA. One-step reverse transcription and amplification started from approximately 100-400 ng of tissue mRNA or PBMC total RNA. A single record per CDR3 protein comes from TCRdb applying MiXCR to the multiplex PCR reads. The sample carries approximately 110,000 distinct CDR3 sequences, roughly 25% recorded once. Trimming took off 3 bases at V and 4 bases at J, with 9 bases between the two ends. Germline CDR1 reads MNHEY; CDR2 reads SVGEGT. This CDR3 contains 13 residues. General study findings and limits: Above-expected tissue-blood divergence occurred in all gliomas, most in low-grade ones.

On this clonotype: Its cognate antigen is unknown.

Sequenced sample: glioma tissue, nonneoplastic brain tissue, or PBMCs (not recorded which). This TCR was recovered from a human donor with low-grade glioma or glioblastoma, undergoing nonglioma brain surgery, or in good health (not recorded which). The gene calls are TRBV6-2 or TRBV6-3 and TRBJ1-1; D gene uncertain. CDR3 coding DNA: TGTGCCAGCAGTTATCATATGAGCACTGAAGCTTTCTTT. Its translation: CASSYHMSTEAFF.